These 29 T cell receptor beta chains originate from one sample sequenced in a study of HIV-infected patients and healthy controls. Whole blood was used without fractionation, so all unsorted peripheral T cells were included. 500 ng RNA was reverse transcribed with alpha and beta constant-region primers. Alpha and beta chain libraries were made separately by chain-specific third strand synthesis with multiplexing indices. TCRdb used MiXCR to reprocess the 5' RACE reads, holding one entry per CDR3 protein. The data contain more than 15,000 distinct CDR3 sequences, around 8.2% of them singletons. Sequenced sample: blood. All receptors come from an adult in good health.

This clonotype occurred many times. The V gene is TRBV2, the J gene TRBJ2-5; D unresolved. V was clipped by 4 bases and J by 4 bases, with 10 bases between them. The CDR3 is 13 amino acids. Germline V gene sequence: CDR1 SNHLY, CDR2 FYNNEI. In DNA form, the CDR3 reads TGTGCCAGCAGTGGATGGAGCCCAGAGACCCAGTACTTC. Residues: CASSGWSPETQYF.

This clonotype was counted a few times. The rearrangement links TRBV5-1 to TRBJ2-1; TRBD2 is a possible D gene (5 bases). The CDR3 sequence is 15 residues long. V was clipped by 4 bases and J by 8 bases, with 19 bases between them. The V gene's germline CDR1 is SGHRS and CDR2 YFSETQ. The CDR3 region is CASSLDSSKVDEQFF. In nucleotides, the CDR3 is TGCGCCAGCAGCCTGGACTCTTCTAAGGTCGATGAGCAGTTCTTC.

This clonotype occurred many times. The chain carries TRBV7-7 and TRBJ2-7; D unresolved. This CDR3 is 13 amino acids long. Germline CDR1 SSHAT, CDR2 FNYEAQ (reference sequence). Trimming pared 3 bases from V and 1 base from J, leaving 7 bases between. The CDR3: CASSLLGSYEQYF. The CDR3, as DNA: TGTGCCAGCAGCTTGTTGGGGTCCTACGAGCAGTACTTC.

The rearrangement links TRBV11-3 to TRBJ2-5; no reliable D call. CDR1 SGHNT and CDR2 YENEEA come from the germline V gene. The ends were cut back, 5 bases at V and 5 bases at J, with 9 bases in the middle. This CDR3 comprises 12 residues. CDR3 nucleotides: TGTGCCAGCAGCAAGGGTTATGAGACCCAGTACTTC. Translated: CASSKGYETQYF.

By proportion, this clonotype is medium-sized. This chain uses TRBV15 with TRBJ2-2; TRBD1 matches 8 bases. Germline assignment: CDR1 LNHNV and CDR2 YYDKDF (reference sequence). V lost 5 bases to trimming and J lost 4 bases; unmatched junction nucleotides: 6. This CDR3 spans 15 amino acids. CDR3 protein: CATSVGTGTTGELFF. DNA of the CDR3: TGTGCCACCAGCGTAGGGACAGGCACCACCGGGGAGCTGTTTTTT.

This clonotype has ten or more counts. The chain couples TRBV6-5 to TRBJ2-2; no reliable D call. Germline-derived CDR1 and CDR2 are MNHEY and SVGAGI. The V and J ends lost 2 bases and 4 bases respectively, with 11 bases between them. The CDR3 sequence is 15 residues long. Written as DNA, the CDR3 is TGTGCCAGCAGTTACACCCCGGGCGGCACCGGGGAGCTGTTTTTT. It translates to CASSYTPGGTGELFF.

Relative to its sample, this clonotype is medium-sized. J is TRBJ2-1 and V is TRBV4-1; D is possibly TRBD1 (5 bases). The V gene lost 1 base and the J gene lost 4 bases, with 11 bases spanning the gap. The CDR3 extends over 15 amino acids. Looked up from germline, CDR1 is MGHRA and CDR2 is YSYEKL. This chain's CDR3 is CASSQAEQVYNEQFF. DNA of the CDR3: TGCGCCAGCAGCCAAGCGGAACAGGTTTACAATGAGCAGTTCTTC.

This clonotype was observed many times. The chain couples TRBV7-9 to TRBJ1-2; possible D gene TRBD1, 6 bases. V was pared by 5 bases and J by 4 bases, with 20 bases between. This CDR3 has 16 residues. Looked up from germline, CDR1 is SEHNR and CDR2 is FQNEAQ (reference sequence). The CDR3 sequence: CASSRELQGRFYGYTF. The CDR3 DNA reads as TGTGCCAGCAGCCGGGAACTACAGGGTCGGTTCTATGGCTACACCTTC.

This clonotype was seen at least ten times. The V call is TRBV19, the J call TRBJ2-4; no firm D call. Germline V gene sequence: CDR1 LNHDA, CDR2 SQIVND (reference sequence). The CDR3 runs 15 residues. The ends were cut back, 3 bases at V and 9 bases at J, with 18 bases in the middle. The DNA of the CDR3 is TGTGCCAGTAGTATCTCTCCGGCCCTGAATGGCATTCAGTACTTC. Protein: CASSISPALNGIQYF. The full variable domain, rest sourced from reference TRBV19 and TRBJ2-4, is DGGITQSPKYLFRKEGQNVTLSCEQNLNHDAMYWYRQDPGQGLRLIYYSQIVNDFQKGDIAEGYSVSREKKESFPLTVTSAQKNPTAFYLCASSISPALNGIQYFGAGTRLSVL.

This clonotype appeared many times. This chain joins TRBV19 and TRBJ2-3, with 8 bases fitting TRBD2. The CDR3 runs to 14 residues. V lost 6 bases to trimming and J lost 7 bases; unmatched junction nucleotides: 9. CDR1 and CDR2 from the germline V gene are LNHDA and SQIVND (reference sequence). For the CDR3, the DNA is TGTGCCAGTAGAACTAGCGGAGGAGGCTATACGCAGTATTTT. It translates to CASRTSGGGYTQYF. Looking up the rest from reference TRBV19 and TRBJ2-3 gives the full variable domain: DGGITQSPKYLFRKEGQNVTLSCEQNLNHDAMYWYRQDPGQGLRLIYYSQIVNDFQKGDIAEGYSVSREKKESFPLTVTSAQKNPTAFYLCASRTSGGGYTQYFGPGTRLTVL.

This chain uses TRBV28 with TRBJ2-7; TRBD2 matches 7 bases. With V trimmed by 4 bases and J by 4 bases, 10 bases remained unmatched. This CDR3 comprises 15 residues. The germline gives CDR1 MDHEN, CDR2 SYDVKM. DNA for the CDR3: TGTGCCAGCAGTTCCCCGGGGGGAGCCTCGTACGAGCAGTACTTC. Protein sequence: CASSSPGGASYEQYF.

The chain has TRBV20-1 and TRBJ2-7; TRBD2 might be the D (6 bases). Between the trimmed V and J ends, which lost 5 bases and 4 bases, there was a span of 21 bases. Germline loops: CDR1 DFQATT, CDR2 SNEGSKA (reference sequence). This CDR3 has 15 amino acids. CDR3 protein: CSALEGRDHRYEQYF. CDR3 coding DNA: TGCAGTGCTCTAGAGGGGCGGGACCATCGGTACGAGCAGTACTTC.

This clonotype occurred a few times. J is TRBJ2-2 and V is TRBV4-1; TRBD2 is a possible D gene (5 bases). Trimming cost V 2 bases and J 4 bases, with 14 bases left between them. CDR1 is MGHRA, CDR2 YSYEKL, per germline. The CDR3 is 16 amino acids. Here the CDR3 DNA reads TGCGCCAGCAGCCAAAAGCGCGAGGGAAGCACCGGGGAGCTGTTTTTT. Translating gives CASSQKREGSTGELFF.

This clonotype is labeled as medium-sized. The chain is built from TRBV20-1 and TRBJ2-3; 7 positions agree with TRBD2. J lost 6 bases, V lost 1 base, and 16 bases had no gene match. This CDR3 has 17 amino acids. CDR1 and CDR2 (germline): DFQATT, SNEGSKA (reference sequence). This CDR3 is CSARGGGASGFLDTQYF. The CDR3 DNA is TGCAGTGCTAGAGGGGGTGGGGCTAGCGGATTCTTGGATACGCAGTATTTT.

V gene TRBV7-2 combines with J gene TRBJ1-6; D is possibly TRBD1 (5 bases). The CDR3 runs 12 residues. Trimming removed 5 bases at V and 10 bases at J, with 9 bases between. Per germline, CDR1 SGHTA and CDR2 FQGNSA. In DNA, the CDR3 is TGTGCCAGCAGCCCCCGGGGGTCACCCCTCCACTTT. Translated, it gives CASSPRGSPLHF. Full variable domain (outside the CDR3, taken from reference TRBV7-2 and TRBJ1-6): GAGVSQSPSNKVTEKGKDVELRCDPISGHTALYWYRQSLGQGLEFLIYFQGNSAPDKSGLPSDRFSAERTGGSVSTLTIQRTQQEDSAVYLCASSPRGSPLHFGNGTRLTVT.

The chain links TRBV28 to TRBJ1-1, with no clear D. Germline V gene lookup returns CDR1 MDHEN and CDR2 SYDVKM. CDR3 length: 12 amino acids. V was clipped by 2 bases and J by 8 bases, with 9 bases between them. CDR3 DNA sequence: TGTGCCAGCAGTTTAAACCGACGGGAAGCTTTCTTT. This codes for CASSLNRREAFF.

There are many counts of this clonotype. The V call is TRBV12-3 or TRBV12-4, the J call TRBJ1-3; D is uncertain. This CDR3 is built from 14 residues. V lost 7 bases and J lost 4, with 14 bases in between. The CDR3 loop reads CASTLSRQGNTIYF. CDR3 bases: TGTGCCAGCACCCTGAGTAGGCAGGGAAACACCATATATTTT.

This clonotype is medium-sized (0.01 to 0.1%). This sequence joins TRBV5-1 and TRBJ2-1; 9 bases agree with TRBD1. The germline CDR1 and CDR2 sequences are SGHRS and YFSETQ. Germline trimming cut 3 bases from V and 8 bases from J; bases unmatched to any gene: 12. The CDR3 is 16 residues long. CDR3 in DNA: TGCGCCAGCAGCTGGGGACAGGGATTTTCTATGTATGAGCAGTTCTTC. Protein sequence: CASSWGQGFSMYEQFF.

Many counts were recorded for this clonotype. The chain uses TRBV18 and TRBJ2-1, with TRBD1 identical over 7 bases. Germline-derived CDR1 and CDR2 are KGHSH and LQKENI. The V and J ends lost 3 bases and 6 bases, in that order; junction bases with no gene match: 14. The CDR3 has 17 amino acids. The CDR3 loop reads CASSPLGDSRDSNEQFF. CDR3 coding DNA: TGTGCCAGCTCACCCCTAGGGGATAGCCGGGACAGCAATGAGCAGTTCTTC.

Relative to its sample, this clonotype is medium-sized. The J gene is TRBJ2-1, the V gene TRBV4-1; 11 bases agree with TRBD2. With 3 bases clipped from V and 9 bases from J, the junction kept 13 bases outside the gene matches. The CDR3 has 17 amino acids. Per germline, CDR1 MGHRA and CDR2 YSYEKL. As DNA, the CDR3 is TGCGCCAGCAGCCAGCCCAAACTAGCGGGAGTAAGGTTTGAGCAGTTCTTC. Encoded protein: CASSQPKLAGVRFEQFF.

This clonotype has ten or more counts. V gene TRBV7-2 combines with J gene TRBJ2-1, with D maybe TRBD1 (6 bases). The CDR3 totals 16 residues. Germline-derived CDR1 and CDR2 are SGHTA and FQGNSA. V lost 5 bases, J lost 3 bases, and 17 bases lay in between. CDR3 DNA: TGTGCCAGCAGCGCAGGTGGACAGATCATCTACAATGAGCAGTTCTTC. Translating it yields CASSAGGQIIYNEQFF.

This clonotype was seen at least ten times. This chain uses TRBV6-1 with TRBJ1-5; 8 positions agree with TRBD1. With V trimmed by 11 bases and J by 2 bases, 11 bases remained unmatched. The germline gives CDR1 MNHNS, CDR2 SASEGT. This CDR3 has 15 amino acids. The DNA for the CDR3 is TGTGCCCTAGGGTCCGGACAGGGTGGCAATCAGCCCCAGCATTTT. Translating it yields CALGSGQGGNQPQHF.

This clonotype has a count of ten or more. This chain connects TRBV20-1 to TRBJ2-7; D unclear. The germline CDR1 and CDR2 sequences are DFQATT and SNEGSKA (reference sequence). The CDR3 covers 14 residues. V was cut by 0 bases and J by 2 bases, with 11 bases left in between. CDR3 DNA sequence: TGCAGTGCTAGAGATCCATCTCGGCCCTACGAGCAGTACTTC. Its translation: CSARDPSRPYEQYF.

This clonotype is termed medium-sized. The gene calls are TRBV30 and TRBJ1-2; TRBD1 matches 7 bases. This CDR3 has 13 residues. With V trimmed by 2 bases and J by 4 bases, 4 bases remained unmatched. Germline lookup yields CDR1 GTSNPN and CDR2 SVGIG (reference sequence). CDR3 sequence reads: CAWSRDRPYGYTF. In nucleotides, the CDR3 is TGTGCCTGGAGTCGGGACAGACCCTATGGCTACACCTTC.

The chain is built from TRBV6-2 or TRBV6-3 and TRBJ2-3, with TRBD2 matching 8 bases. Losses at the gene ends were 5 bases for V and 3 bases for J; bases not matched to a gene: 7. The CDR3 covers 15 residues. The germline V gene encodes CDR1 MNHEY and CDR2 SVGEGT. In DNA form, the CDR3 reads TGTGCCAGCAGTGACTGGGCTAGCGGGACAGATACGCAGTATTTT. It specifies CASSDWASGTDTQYF.

This clonotype occurred many times. V gene TRBV6-5 combines with J gene TRBJ2-3, with D unclear. Germline CDR1 reads MNHEY; CDR2 reads SVGAGI. The CDR3 covers 14 residues. V was trimmed by 1 base and J by 4 bases, leaving 9 bases between them. The CDR3 reads CASSYWRAADTQYF. The CDR3 nucleotides are TGTGCCAGCAGTTACTGGAGAGCCGCAGATACGCAGTATTTT.

This clonotype was seen ten or more times. The rearrangement links TRBV2 to TRBJ2-1, with D possibly TRBD2 on 7 matching bases. CDR1 is SNHLY, CDR2 FYNNEI, per germline. The CDR3 consists of 12 residues. Trimming left V 7 bases short and J 8 bases short, with 12 bases between. CDR3 amino acids: CASMKGGDEQFF. The CDR3, as DNA: TGTGCCAGCATGAAGGGGGGGGATGAGCAGTTCTTC.

This clonotype was seen at least ten times. The chain carries TRBV5-1 and TRBJ2-3; 7 bases fit TRBD2. This CDR3 has 15 amino acids. The germline gives CDR1 SGHRS, CDR2 YFSETQ. V was clipped by 0 bases and J by 3 bases; unmatched bases: 4. This CDR3 is CASSLDGGRTDTQYF. CDR3 bases: TGCGCCAGCAGCTTGGATGGCGGGAGAACAGATACGCAGTATTTT. The variable domain in full, with the rest retrieved from reference TRBV5-1 and TRBJ2-3, is KAGVTQTPRYLIKTRGQQVTLSCSPISGHRSVSWYQQTPGQGLQFLFEYFSETQRNKGNFPGRFSGRQFSNSRSEMNVSTLELGDSALYLCASSLDGGRTDTQYFGPGTRLTVL.

The rearrangement links TRBV3-1 to TRBJ1-1; 8 nucleotides agree with TRBD1. The trim removed 5 bases at V and 6 bases at J, leaving 5 bases unmatched. The germline CDR1 and CDR2 sequences are LGHDT and YNNKEL (reference sequence). CDR3 size: 13 residues. The CDR3 loop reads CASSFYRGAEAFF. The CDR3, as DNA: TGTGCCAGCAGCTTTTACAGGGGGGCTGAAGCTTTCTTT.